This paragraph covers one T cell receptor beta chain sequence. Its target is not known. A read error is possible here, since a much larger clone lies one base away. Since the CDR3 does not end with the conserved phenylalanine or tryptophan, this likely comes from a read error. The data were taken from a study of T cell repertoires in cytomegalovirus infection. Study background: HLA-B-restricted CMV epitopes that are well studied, plus recently identified HLA-C-restricted ones, were used by the study.

The CDR3 runs to 19 residues. CDR1 and CDR2 (germline): SGHNT, YYREEE (reference sequence). V lost 4 bases to trimming and J lost 2 bases; unmatched junction nucleotides: 10. TCRdb fed the reads into MiXCR, producing one record per CDR3 protein. This sample has approximately 1,000,000 distinct CDR3 sequences, with roughly 30% found just once. Findings of the study overall: HLA-C-restricted CMV clonotypes gave the most frequent clonotype in two of eight donors.

This TCR was sampled from a human donor in good health (CMV status not recorded). Some clones in this sample may be carry-over from other donors' samples. The sequencing used cultured CD8+ T cells from PBMCs, collected from culture after CMV antigen stimulation. The chain has TRBV5-4 and TRBJ2-3; 16 bases are a match to TRBD2. The CDR3 DNA sequence: TGTGCCAGCAGCCCCGGGACTAGCGGGGGGGCGGCCACCACAGATACGCAGTATTCT. Protein: CASSPGTSGGAATTDTQYS.